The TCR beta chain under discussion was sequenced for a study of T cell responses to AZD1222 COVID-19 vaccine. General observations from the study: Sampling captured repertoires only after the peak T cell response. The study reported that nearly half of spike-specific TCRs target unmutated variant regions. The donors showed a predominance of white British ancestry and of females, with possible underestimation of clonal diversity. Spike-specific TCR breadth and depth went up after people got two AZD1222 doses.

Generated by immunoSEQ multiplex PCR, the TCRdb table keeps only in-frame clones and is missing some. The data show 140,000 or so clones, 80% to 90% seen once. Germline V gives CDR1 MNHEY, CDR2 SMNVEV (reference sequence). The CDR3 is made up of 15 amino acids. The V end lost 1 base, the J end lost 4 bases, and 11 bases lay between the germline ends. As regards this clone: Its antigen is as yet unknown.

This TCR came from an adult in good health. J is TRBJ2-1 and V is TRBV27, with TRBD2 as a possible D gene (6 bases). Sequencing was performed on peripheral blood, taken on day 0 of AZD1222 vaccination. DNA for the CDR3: TGTGCCAGCAGTTTATTTGCGGGATCTTACAATGAGCAGTTCTTC. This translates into CASSLFAGSYNEQFF.